In its sample, the clone carrying this T cell receptor (beta chain) was seen many times. The antigen is unknown. Germline CDR1 and CDR2: SGHRS and YFSETQ. After removal of 0 bases from V and 2 bases from J, the junction contained 5 bases not matched to a gene. CDR3 length equals 15 residues. TCRdb re-analysed the 5' RACE reads in MiXCR, keeping a single row per CDR3 protein. The sample contains around 140,000 distinct CDR3 sequences, roughly 8% of which appear only once. These data are taken from a study of T cells after yellow fever vaccination. Points from the study as a whole: Although the secondary response was weaker, it peaked faster, at day 5 versus 15. Just a small share of clonotypes turned up in the CD4 compartment as well as the CD8 compartment.

The material sequenced was CD4+ T cells sorted from PBMCs, taken 5 days after the yellow fever booster vaccination. This chain joins TRBV5-1 and TRBJ2-7; 7 bases line up with TRBD1. This TCR came from a man aged 25 to 45 who received the YFV17D yellow fever vaccine. CDR3 region: CASSLETGATYEQYF. In nucleotides, the CDR3 is TGCGCCAGCAGCTTGGAAACAGGGGCCACCTACGAGCAGTACTTC.